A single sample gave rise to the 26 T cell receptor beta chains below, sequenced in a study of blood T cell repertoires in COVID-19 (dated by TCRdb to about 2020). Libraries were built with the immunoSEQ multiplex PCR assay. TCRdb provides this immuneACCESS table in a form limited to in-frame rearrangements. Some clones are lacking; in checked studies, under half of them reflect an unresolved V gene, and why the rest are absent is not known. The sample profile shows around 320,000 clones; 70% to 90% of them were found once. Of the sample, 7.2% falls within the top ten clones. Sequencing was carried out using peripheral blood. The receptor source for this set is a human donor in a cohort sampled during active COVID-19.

The CDR3 loop reads CASSQGPLDGYTF. CDR3 sequence (DNA): TGTGCCAGCAGCCAAGGCCCCCTAGATGGCTACACCTTC. The chain has TRBV3-1 (or the pseudogene TRBV3-2) and TRBJ1-2; no reliable D call. Per germline, CDR1 LGHDT and CDR2 YNNKEL (reference sequence). V gave up 1 base and J gave up 6 bases, with 9 bases separating them. This CDR3 contains 13 residues.

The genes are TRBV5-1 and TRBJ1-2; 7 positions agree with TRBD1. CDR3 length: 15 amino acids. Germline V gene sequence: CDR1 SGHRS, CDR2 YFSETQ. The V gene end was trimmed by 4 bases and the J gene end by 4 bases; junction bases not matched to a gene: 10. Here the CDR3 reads CASSLGQLNGYGYTF. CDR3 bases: TGCGCCAGCAGCCTGGGACAGTTGAACGGCTATGGCTACACCTTC.

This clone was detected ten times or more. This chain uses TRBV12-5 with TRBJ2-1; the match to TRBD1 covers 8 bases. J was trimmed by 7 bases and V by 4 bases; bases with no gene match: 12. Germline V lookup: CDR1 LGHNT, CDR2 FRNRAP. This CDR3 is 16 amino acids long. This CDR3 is CASGSSDRGLFNEQFF. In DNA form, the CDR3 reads TGTGCTAGTGGTTCCTCCGACAGGGGACTCTTTAATGAGCAGTTCTTC.

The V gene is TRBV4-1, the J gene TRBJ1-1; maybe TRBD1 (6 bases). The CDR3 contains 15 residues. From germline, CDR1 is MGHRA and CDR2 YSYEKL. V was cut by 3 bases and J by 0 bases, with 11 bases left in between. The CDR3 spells CASSHWTAMNTEAFF. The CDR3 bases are TGCGCCAGCAGCCACTGGACAGCTATGAACACTGAAGCTTTCTTT.

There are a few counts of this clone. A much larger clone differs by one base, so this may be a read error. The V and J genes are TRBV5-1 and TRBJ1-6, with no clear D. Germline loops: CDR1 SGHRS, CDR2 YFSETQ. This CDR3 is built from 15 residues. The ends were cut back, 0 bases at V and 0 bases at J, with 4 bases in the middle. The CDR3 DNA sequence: TGCGCCAGCAGCTTGGCGAGCTCCTATAATTCACCCCTCCACTTT. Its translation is CASSLASSYNSPLHF.

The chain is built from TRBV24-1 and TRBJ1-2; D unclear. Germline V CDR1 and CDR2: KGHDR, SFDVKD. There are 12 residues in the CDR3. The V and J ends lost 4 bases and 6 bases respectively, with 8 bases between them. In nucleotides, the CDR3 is TGTGCCACCAGTGACGCCACTGATGGCTACACCTTC. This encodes CATSDATDGYTF.

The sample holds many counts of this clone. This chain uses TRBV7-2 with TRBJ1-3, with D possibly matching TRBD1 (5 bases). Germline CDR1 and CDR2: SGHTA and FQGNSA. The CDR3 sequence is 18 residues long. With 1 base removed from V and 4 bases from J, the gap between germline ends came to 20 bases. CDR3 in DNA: TGTGCCAGCAGCTTAGTAGGGGACTCTAGTTCGGGGGGAAACACCATATATTTT. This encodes CASSLVGDSSSGGNTIYF. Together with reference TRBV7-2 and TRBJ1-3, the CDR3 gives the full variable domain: GAGVSQSPSNKVTEKGKDVELRCDPISGHTALYWYRQSLGQGLEFLIYFQGNSAPDKSGLPSDRFSAERTGGSVSTLTIQRTQQEDSAVYLCASSLVGDSSSGGNTIYFGEGSWLTVV.

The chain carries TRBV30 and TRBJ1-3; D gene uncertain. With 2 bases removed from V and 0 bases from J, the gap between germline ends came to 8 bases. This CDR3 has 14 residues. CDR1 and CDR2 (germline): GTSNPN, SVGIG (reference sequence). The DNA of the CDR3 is TGTGCCTGGAGTAAACAAAGCTCTGGAAACACCATATATTTT. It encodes CAWSKQSSGNTIYF. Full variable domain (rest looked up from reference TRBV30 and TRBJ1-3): SQTIHQWPATLVQPVGSPLSLECTVEGTSNPNLYWYRQAAGRGLQLLFYSVGIGQISSEVPQNLSASRPQDRQFILSSKKLLLSDSGFYLCAWSKQSSGNTIYFGEGSWLTVV.

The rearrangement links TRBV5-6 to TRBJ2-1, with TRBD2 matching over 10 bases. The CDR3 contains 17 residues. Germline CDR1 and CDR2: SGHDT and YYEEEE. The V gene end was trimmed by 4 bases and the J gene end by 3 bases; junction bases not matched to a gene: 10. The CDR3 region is CASSHHLLAGDYNEQFF. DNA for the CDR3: TGTGCCAGCAGCCACCACCTCCTAGCGGGGGACTACAATGAGCAGTTCTTC.

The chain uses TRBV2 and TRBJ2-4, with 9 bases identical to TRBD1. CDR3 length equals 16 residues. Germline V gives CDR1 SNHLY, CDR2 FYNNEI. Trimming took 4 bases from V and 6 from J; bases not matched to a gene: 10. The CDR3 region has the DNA TGTGCCAGCAGTGGTCCCGGGACAGGGACGGCAAACATTCAGTACTTC. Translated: CASSGPGTGTANIQYF.

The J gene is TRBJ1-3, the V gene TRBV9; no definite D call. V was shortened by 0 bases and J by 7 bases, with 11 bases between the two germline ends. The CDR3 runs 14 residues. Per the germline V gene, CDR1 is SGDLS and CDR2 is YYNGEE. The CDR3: CASSVDDVGNTIYF. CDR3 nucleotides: TGTGCCAGCAGCGTAGACGACGTCGGGAACACCATATATTTT.

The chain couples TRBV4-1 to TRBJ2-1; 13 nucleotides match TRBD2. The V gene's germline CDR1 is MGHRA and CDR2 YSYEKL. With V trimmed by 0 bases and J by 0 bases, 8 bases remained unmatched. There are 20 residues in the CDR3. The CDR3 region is CASSQDSTSGGAVSYNEQFF. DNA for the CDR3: TGCGCCAGCAGCCAAGACTCCACTAGCGGGGGGGCCGTCTCCTACAATGAGCAGTTCTTC.

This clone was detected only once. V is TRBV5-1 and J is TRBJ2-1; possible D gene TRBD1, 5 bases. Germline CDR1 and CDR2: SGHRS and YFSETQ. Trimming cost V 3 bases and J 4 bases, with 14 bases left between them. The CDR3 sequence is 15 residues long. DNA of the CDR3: TGCGCCAGCAGCTCCAGACAGTTAACTTACAATGAGCAGTTCTTC. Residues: CASSSRQLTYNEQFF.

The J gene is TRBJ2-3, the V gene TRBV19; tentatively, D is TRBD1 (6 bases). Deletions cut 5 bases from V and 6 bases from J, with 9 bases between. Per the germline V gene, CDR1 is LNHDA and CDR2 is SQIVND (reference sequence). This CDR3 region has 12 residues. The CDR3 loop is CASSATGDTQYF. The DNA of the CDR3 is TGTGCCAGTAGTGCCACAGGGGATACGCAGTATTTT.

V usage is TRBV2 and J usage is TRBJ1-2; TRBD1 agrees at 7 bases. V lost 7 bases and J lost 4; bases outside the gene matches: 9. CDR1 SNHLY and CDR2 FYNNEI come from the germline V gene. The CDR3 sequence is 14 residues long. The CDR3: CASNRQGGTYGYTF. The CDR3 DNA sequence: TGTGCCAGCAACCGACAGGGCGGTACCTATGGCTACACCTTC.

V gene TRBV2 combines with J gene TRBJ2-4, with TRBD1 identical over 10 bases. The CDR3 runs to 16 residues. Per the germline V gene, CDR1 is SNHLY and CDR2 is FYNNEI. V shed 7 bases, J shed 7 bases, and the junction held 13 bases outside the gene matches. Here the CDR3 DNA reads TGTGCCAGCACCCTGAAGGGGGGACAGGGGACGAACATTCAGTACTTC. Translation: CASTLKGGQGTNIQYF.

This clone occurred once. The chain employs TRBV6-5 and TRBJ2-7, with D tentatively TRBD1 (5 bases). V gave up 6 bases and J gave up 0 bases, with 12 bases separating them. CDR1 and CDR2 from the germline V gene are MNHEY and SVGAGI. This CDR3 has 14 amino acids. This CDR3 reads CASRQTANSYEQYF. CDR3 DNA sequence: TGTGCCAGCAGGCAGACAGCCAACTCCTACGAGCAGTACTTC.

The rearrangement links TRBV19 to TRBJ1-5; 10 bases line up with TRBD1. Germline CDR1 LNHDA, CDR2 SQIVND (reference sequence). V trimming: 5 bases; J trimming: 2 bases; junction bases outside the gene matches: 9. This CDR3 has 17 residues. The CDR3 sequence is CASSWDRGLVGNQPQHF. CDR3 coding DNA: TGTGCCAGTAGTTGGGACAGGGGTTTAGTCGGCAATCAGCCCCAGCATTTT. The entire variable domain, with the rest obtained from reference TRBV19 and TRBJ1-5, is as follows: DGGITQSPKYLFRKEGQNVTLSCEQNLNHDAMYWYRQDPGQGLRLIYYSQIVNDFQKGDIAEGYSVSREKKESFPLTVTSAQKNPTAFYLCASSWDRGLVGNQPQHFGDGTRLSIL.

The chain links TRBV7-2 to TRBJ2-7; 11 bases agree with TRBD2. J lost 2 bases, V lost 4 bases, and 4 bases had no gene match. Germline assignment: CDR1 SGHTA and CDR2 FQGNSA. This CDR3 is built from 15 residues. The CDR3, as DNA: TGTGCCAGCAGCTCCGATAGCGGGGGGGCCTACGAGCAGTACTTC. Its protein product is CASSSDSGGAYEQYF.

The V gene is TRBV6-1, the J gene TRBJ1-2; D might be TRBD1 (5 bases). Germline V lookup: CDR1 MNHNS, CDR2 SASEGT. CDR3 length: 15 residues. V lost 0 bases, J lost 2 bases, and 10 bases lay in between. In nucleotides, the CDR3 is TGTGCCAGCAGTGAAGCGCCAAGGGGCAACTATGGCTACACCTTC. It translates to CASSEAPRGNYGYTF.

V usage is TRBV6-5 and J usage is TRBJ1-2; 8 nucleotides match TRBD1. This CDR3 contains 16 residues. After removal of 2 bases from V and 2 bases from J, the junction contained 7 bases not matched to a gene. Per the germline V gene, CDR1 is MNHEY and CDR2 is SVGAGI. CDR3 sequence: CASSYASGGGNYGYTF. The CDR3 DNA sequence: TGTGCCAGCAGTTACGCATCAGGGGGCGGAAACTATGGCTACACCTTC.

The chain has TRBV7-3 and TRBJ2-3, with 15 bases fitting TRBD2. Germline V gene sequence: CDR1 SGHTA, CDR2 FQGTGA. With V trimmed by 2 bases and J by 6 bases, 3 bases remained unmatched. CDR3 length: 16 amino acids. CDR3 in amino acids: CASSLGLAGGMDTQYF. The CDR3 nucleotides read TGTGCCAGCAGCTTAGGACTAGCGGGGGGGATGGATACGCAGTATTTT.

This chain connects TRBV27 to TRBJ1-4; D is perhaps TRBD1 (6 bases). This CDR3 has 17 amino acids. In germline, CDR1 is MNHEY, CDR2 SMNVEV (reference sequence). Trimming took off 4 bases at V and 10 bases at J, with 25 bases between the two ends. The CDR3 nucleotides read TGTGCCAGCAGTTCATCTTTAGGCCGGGACATCGGACTAAAACTGTTTTTT. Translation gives CASSSSLGRDIGLKLFF. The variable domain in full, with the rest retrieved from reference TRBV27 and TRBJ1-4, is EAQVTQNPRYLITVTGKKLTVTCSQNMNHEYMSWYRQDPGLGLRQIYYSMNVEVTDKGDVPEGYKVSRKEKRNFPLILESPSPNQTSLYFCASSSSLGRDIGLKLFFGSGTQLSVL.

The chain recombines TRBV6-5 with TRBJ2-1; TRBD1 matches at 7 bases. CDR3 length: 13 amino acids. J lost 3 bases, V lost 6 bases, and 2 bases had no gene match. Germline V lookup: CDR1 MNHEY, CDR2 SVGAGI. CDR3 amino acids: CASSTGVYNEQFF. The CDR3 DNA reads TGTGCCAGCAGCACAGGGGTCTACAATGAGCAGTTCTTC.

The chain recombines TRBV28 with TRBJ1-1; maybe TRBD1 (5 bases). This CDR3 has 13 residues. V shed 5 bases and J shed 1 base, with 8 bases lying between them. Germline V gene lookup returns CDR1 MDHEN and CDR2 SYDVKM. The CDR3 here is CASSPGGNTEAFF. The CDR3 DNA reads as TGTGCCAGCAGTCCCGGGGGGAACACTGAAGCTTTCTTT.

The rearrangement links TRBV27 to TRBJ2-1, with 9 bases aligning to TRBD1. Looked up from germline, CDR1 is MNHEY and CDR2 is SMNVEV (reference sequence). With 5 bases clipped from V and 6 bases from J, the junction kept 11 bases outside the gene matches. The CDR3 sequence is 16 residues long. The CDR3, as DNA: TGTGCCAGCAGTCCGAGGTTGACAGGGGGGACCAATGAGCAGTTCTTC. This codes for CASSPRLTGGTNEQFF.